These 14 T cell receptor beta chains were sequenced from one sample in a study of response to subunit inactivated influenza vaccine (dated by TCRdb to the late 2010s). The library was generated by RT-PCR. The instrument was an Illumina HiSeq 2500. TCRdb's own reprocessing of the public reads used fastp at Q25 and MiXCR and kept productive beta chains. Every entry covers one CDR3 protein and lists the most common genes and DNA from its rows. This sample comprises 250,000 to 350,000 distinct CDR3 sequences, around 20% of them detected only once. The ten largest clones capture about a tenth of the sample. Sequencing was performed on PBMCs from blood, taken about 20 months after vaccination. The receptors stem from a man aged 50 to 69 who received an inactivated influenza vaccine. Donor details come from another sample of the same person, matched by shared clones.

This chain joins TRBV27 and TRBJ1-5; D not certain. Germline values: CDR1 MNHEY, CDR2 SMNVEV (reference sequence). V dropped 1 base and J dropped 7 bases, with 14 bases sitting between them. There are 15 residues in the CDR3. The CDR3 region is CASSLYLGPNQPQHF. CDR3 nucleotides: TGTGCCAGCAGTTTATATTTGGGTCCCAACCAGCCCCAGCATTTT.

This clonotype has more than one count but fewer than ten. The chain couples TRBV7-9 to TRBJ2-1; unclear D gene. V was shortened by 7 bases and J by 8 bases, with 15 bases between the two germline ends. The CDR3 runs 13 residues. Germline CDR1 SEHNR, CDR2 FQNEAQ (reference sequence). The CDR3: CASTRSVFYEQFF. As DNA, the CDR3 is TGTGCCAGCACGCGGTCTGTATTCTATGAGCAGTTCTTC.

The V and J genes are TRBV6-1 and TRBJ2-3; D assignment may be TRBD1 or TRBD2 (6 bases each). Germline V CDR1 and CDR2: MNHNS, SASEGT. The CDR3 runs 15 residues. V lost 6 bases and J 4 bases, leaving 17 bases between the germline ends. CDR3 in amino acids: CASSQGGGQSDTQYF. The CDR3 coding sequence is TGTGCCAGCAGCCAAGGAGGGGGGCAATCAGATACGCAGTATTTT.

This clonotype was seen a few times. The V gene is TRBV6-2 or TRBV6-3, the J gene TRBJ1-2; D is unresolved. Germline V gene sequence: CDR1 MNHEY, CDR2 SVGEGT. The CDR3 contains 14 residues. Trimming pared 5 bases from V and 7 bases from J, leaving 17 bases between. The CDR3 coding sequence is TGTGCCAGCAGTCGACAAATGAGGGCTCTTGGCTACACCTTC. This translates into CASSRQMRALGYTF.

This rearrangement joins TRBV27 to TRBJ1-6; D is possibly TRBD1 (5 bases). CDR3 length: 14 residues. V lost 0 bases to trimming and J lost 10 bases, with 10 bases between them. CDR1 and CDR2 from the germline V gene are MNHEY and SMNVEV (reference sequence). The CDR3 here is CASSLSGEGSPLHF. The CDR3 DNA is TGTGCCAGCAGTTTATCAGGGGAGGGGTCACCCCTCCACTTT.

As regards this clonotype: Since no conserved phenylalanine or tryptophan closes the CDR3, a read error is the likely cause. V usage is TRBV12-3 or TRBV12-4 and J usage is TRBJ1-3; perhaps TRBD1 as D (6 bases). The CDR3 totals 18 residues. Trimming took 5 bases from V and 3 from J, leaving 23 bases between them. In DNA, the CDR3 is TGTGCCAGCAGTACAAGGCGAGGAAGGGGGAAGATTGGAAACACCATATATTCT. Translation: CASSTRRGRGKIGNTIYS.

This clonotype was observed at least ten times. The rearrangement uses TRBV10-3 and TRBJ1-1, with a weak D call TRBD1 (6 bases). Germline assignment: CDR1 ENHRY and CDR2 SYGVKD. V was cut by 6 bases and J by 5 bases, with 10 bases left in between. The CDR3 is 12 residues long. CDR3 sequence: CAIREGGTEAFF. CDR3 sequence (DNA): TGTGCCATCAGGGAAGGGGGAACTGAAGCTTTCTTT.

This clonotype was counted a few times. Here the CDR3 DNA reads TGTGCCAGCAGTTTGATCGGCAGGGCCTATAATTCACCCCTCCACTTT. It codes for CASSLIGRAYNSPLHF. This sequence joins TRBV27 and TRBJ1-6, with a possible D match to TRBD1 (5 bases). Trimming cost V 3 bases and J 2 bases, with 11 bases left between them. This CDR3 is built from 16 residues. Germline CDR1 and CDR2: MNHEY and SMNVEV (reference sequence).

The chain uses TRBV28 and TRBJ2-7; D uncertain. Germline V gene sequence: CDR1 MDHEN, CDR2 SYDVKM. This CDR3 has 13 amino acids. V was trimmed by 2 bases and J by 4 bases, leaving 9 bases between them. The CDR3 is CASSLTRGYEQYF. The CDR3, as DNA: TGTGCCAGCAGTTTAACCCGCGGATACGAGCAGTACTTC.

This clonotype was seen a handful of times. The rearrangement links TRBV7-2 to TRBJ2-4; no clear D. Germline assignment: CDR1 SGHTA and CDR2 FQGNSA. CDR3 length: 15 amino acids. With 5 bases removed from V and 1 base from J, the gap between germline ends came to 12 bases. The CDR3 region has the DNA TGTGCCAGCAGCCCCGGGTCCCTGGCCAAAAACATTCAGTACTTC. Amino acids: CASSPGSLAKNIQYF.

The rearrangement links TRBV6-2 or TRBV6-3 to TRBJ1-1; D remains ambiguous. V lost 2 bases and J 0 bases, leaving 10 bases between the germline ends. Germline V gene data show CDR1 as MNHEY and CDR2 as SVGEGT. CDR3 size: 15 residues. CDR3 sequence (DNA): TGTGCCAGCAGTTACAGAGGGCAGATGAACACTGAAGCTTTCTTT. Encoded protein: CASSYRGQMNTEAFF.

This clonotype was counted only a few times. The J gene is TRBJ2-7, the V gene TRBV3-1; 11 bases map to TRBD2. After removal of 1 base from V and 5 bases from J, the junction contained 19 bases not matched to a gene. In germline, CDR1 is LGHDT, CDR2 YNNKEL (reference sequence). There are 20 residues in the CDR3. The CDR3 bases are TGTGCCAGCAGCCAAGCTCGGGACAAGGGACGGCTAGCGGGAGGCAACGAGCAGTACTTC. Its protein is CASSQARDKGRLAGGNEQYF.

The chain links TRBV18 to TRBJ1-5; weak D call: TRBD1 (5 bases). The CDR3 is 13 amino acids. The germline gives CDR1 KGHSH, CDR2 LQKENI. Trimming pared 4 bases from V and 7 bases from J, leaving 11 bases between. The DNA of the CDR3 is TGTGCCAGCTCACAAGGGGACGGGCAGCCCCAGCATTTT. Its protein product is CASSQGDGQPQHF.

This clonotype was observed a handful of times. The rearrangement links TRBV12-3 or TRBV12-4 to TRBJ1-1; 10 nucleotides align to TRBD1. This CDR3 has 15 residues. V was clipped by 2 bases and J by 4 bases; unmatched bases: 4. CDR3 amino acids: CASSLYRTGGTEAFF. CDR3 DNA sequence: TGTGCCAGCAGTTTATACCGGACAGGGGGCACTGAAGCTTTCTTT.